Listed here are 3 T cell receptor beta chains from one sample, sequenced in a study of blood T cell repertoires in COVID-19. Some clones are missing from TCRdb's copy, which holds only in-frame ones; the method was immunoSEQ multiplex PCR. The data hold over 50,000 clones, with approximately 85% observed a single time. Sequencing used peripheral blood. Receptors were obtained from a human donor in a cohort sampled during active COVID-19.

V usage is TRBV5-1 and J usage is TRBJ2-1, with TRBD2 as a possible D gene (6 bases). In germline, CDR1 is SGHRS, CDR2 YFSETQ. The CDR3 extends over 15 amino acids. Trimming left V 4 bases short and J 4 bases short, with 15 bases between. CDR3 region: CASSAEGRLYNEQFF. The CDR3 region has the DNA TGCGCCAGCAGCGCGGAAGGGAGGTTGTACAATGAGCAGTTCTTC.

The chain joins TRBV12-3 or TRBV12-4 to TRBJ2-1; TRBD2 agrees at 7 bases. The ends lost 8 bases at V and 6 bases at J; junction bases unmatched: 7. The CDR3 runs 13 residues. This CDR3 reads CASRPGRANEQFF. CDR3 in DNA: TGTGCCAGCCGGCCAGGGAGGGCCAATGAGCAGTTCTTC.

The genes are TRBV2 and TRBJ2-4; 11 bases align to TRBD2. This CDR3 is 14 amino acids long. V shed 8 bases and J 8 bases; nucleotides not matched to a gene: 8. Germline V gives CDR1 SNHLY, CDR2 FYNNEI. Here the CDR3 reads CASGNLAGGYIQYF. In DNA, the CDR3 is TGTGCCAGCGGAAACCTAGCGGGAGGTTACATTCAGTACTTC.